This TCR beta chain is from a study of metastatic and nonmetastatic thyroid tumors. Study at large: Repertoire comparisons spanned blood and tumor or nodule tissue from malignant and benign thyroid patients. Study-wide points: Reportedly, malignant thyroid tumors had significantly higher TCR beta diversity than benign nodules, in blood and tumor.

To note about this clone: Its antigen is as yet unknown.

There are 16 residues in the CDR3. Per germline, CDR1 SGDLS and CDR2 YYNGEE. V shed 4 bases, J shed 1 base, and the junction held 9 bases outside the gene matches. Original handling: CDR3 differences across clinicopathological groups were used to build a distant-metastasis classifier for papillary thyroid cancer. TCRdb reprocessed the PCR reads via MiXCR. TCRdb's processing, not the study's, gives the V and J calls here. The sample holds 72,000 or so clones, about 17% seen once. All patients were untreated before thyroid surgery. The TCR was taken from a female donor with papillary thyroid cancer or a benign thyroid nodule (not recorded which). Some clones in this sample may be carry-over from other donors' samples. The specimen sequenced was blood. The rearrangement uses TRBV9 and TRBJ2-7; 9 nucleotides match TRBD1. In DNA form, the CDR3 reads TGTGCCAGCAGCCCGCGCGCCGGGACAGGGTCCTACGAGCAGTACTTC. This codes for CASSPRAGTGSYEQYF.